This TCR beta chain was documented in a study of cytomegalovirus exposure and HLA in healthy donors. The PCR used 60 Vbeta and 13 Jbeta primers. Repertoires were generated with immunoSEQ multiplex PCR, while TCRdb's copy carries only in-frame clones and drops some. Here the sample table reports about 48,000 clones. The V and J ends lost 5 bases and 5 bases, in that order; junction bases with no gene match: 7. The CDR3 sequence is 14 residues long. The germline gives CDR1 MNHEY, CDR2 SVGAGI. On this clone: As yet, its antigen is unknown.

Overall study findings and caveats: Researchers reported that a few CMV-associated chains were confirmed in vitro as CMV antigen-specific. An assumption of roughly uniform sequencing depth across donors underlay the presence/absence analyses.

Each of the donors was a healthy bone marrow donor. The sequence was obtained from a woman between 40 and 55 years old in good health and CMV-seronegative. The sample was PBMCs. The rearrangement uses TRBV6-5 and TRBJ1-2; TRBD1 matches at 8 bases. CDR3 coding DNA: TGTGCCAGCAGTCCCACCGGGACAGGTTATGGCTACACCTTC. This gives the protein CASSPTGTGYGYTF.